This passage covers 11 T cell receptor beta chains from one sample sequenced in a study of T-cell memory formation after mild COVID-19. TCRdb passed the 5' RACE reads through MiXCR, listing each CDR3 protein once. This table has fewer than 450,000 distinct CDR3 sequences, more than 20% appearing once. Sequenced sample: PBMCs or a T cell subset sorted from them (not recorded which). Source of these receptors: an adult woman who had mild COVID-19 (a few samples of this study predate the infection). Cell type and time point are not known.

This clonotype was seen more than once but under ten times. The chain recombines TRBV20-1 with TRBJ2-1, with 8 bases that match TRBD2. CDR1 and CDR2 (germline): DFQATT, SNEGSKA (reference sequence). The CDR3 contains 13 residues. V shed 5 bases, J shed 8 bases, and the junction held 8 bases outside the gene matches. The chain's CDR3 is CSASGTSNDEQFF. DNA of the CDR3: TGCAGTGCTTCCGGGACTAGTAATGATGAGCAGTTCTTC.

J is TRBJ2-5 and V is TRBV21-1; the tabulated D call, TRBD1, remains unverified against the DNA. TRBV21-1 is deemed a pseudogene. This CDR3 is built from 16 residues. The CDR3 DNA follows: TGTGCCAGCAGCATCGGACAGGTCGAGGGGAAAGAGACCCAGTACTTC. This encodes CASSIGQVEGKETQYF.

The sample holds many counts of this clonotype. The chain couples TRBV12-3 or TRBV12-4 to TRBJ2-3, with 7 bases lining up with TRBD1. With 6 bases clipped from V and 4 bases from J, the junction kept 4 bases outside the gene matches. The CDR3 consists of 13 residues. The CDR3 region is CASRPTGADTQYF. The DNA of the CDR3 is TGTGCCAGCAGACCAACAGGGGCAGATACGCAGTATTTT.

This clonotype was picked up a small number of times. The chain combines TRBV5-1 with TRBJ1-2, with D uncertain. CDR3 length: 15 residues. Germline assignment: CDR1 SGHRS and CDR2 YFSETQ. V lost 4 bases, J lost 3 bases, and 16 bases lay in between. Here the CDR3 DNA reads TGCGCCAGCAGCACAACGGATGTCGGGGACTATGGCTACACCTTC. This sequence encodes CASSTTDVGDYGYTF.

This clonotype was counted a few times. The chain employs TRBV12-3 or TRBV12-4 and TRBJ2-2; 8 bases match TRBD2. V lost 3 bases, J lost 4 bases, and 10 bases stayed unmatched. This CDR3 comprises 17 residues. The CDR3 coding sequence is TGTGCCAGCAGTTTGCGGGGGGCCACGGGCCCCACCGGGGAGCTGTTTTTT. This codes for CASSLRGATGPTGELFF.

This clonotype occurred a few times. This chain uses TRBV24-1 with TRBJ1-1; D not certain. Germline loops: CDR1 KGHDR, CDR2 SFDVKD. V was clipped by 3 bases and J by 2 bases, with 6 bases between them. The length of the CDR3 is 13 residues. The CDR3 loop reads CATSDNHNTEAFF. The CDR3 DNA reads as TGTGCCACCAGTGATAATCATAACACTGAAGCTTTCTTT.

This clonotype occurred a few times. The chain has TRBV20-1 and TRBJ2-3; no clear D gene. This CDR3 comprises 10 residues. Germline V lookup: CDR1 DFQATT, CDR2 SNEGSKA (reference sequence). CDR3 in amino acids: CTPLRDTQYF. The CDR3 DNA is TGCACCCCGCTAAGGGATACGCAGTATTTT.

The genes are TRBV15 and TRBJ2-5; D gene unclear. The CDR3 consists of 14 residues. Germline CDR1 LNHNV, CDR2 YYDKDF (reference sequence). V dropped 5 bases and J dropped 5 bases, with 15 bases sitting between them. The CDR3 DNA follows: TGTGCCACCAGCCCGGTAGGCACCGGGGAGACCCAGTACTTC. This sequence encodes CATSPVGTGETQYF.

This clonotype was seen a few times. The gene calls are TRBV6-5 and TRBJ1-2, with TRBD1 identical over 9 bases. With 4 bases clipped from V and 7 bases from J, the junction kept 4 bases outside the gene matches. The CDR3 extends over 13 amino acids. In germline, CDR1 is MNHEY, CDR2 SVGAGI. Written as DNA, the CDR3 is TGTGCCAGCAGTTCCCGGACAGGGGCTGGCTACACCTTC. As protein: CASSSRTGAGYTF.

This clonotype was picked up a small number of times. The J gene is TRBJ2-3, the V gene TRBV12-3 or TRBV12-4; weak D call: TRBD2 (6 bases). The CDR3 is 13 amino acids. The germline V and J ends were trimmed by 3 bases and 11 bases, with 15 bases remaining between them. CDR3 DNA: TGTGCCAGCAGTTTCCGACTAGAAGGAGAGCAGTATTTT. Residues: CASSFRLEGEQYF.

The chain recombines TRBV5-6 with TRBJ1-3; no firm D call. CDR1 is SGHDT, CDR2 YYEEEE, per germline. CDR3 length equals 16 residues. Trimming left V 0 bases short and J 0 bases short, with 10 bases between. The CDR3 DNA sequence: TGTGCCAGCAGCTTGGGAAGACGGAGCTCTGGAAACACCATATATTTT. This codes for CASSLGRRSSGNTIYF.